Following are 30 T cell receptor beta chains from one sample sequenced in a study of shared clonotypes between healthy human individuals. Clones were sequenced by immunoSEQ multiplex PCR, and TCRdb holds only the in-frame ones, with some missing. The table lists 2 million to 2.5 million clones, approximately 95% of them singletons, with roughly 0.13% in the top ten. The sequenced sample consisted of naive CD4+ T cells sorted from blood. Noted subset: CD45RA+ positively selected. Receptor source: a man in his late teens or twenties in good health.

The chain is built from TRBV7-2 and TRBJ2-1, with 8 bases fitting TRBD2. Germline V gives CDR1 SGHTA, CDR2 FQGNSA. The junction had 9 bases not matched to a gene; V was cut back by 6 bases and J by 2 bases. The CDR3 covers 16 residues. CDR3 in amino acids: CASSRIGSGAYNEQFF. For the CDR3, the DNA is TGTGCCAGCAGTCGCATAGGTAGCGGGGCCTACAATGAGCAGTTCTTC.

This chain links TRBV4-1 with TRBJ1-1; the match to TRBD1 covers 7 bases. This CDR3 is 16 amino acids long. CDR1 is MGHRA and CDR2 is YSYEKL in the germline V gene. J was trimmed by 4 bases and V by 6 bases; bases with no gene match: 14. CDR3 sequence reads: CASRVVVTGSSTEAFF. The CDR3 DNA reads as TGCGCCAGCAGGGTAGTGGTGACAGGGTCGAGCACTGAAGCTTTCTTT.

Concerning this clone: This CDR3 is also generated by other DNA sequences in the sample. The V gene is TRBV6-1, the J gene TRBJ2-7, with 10 bases that match TRBD1. CDR1 MNHNS and CDR2 SASEGT come from the germline V gene. Unmatched junction bases numbered 3, after V lost 6 bases and J lost 1 base. CDR3 length: 14 amino acids. In DNA, the CDR3 is TGTGCCAGCAGACCGGGACAGGGGTCCTACGAGCAGTACTTC. This sequence encodes CASRPGQGSYEQYF.

This chain uses TRBV4-3 with TRBJ2-7, with D hard to call. CDR3 length: 14 amino acids. CDR1 LGHNA and CDR2 YSLEER come from the germline V gene. V was trimmed by 2 bases and J by 5 bases, leaving 13 bases between them. The DNA for the CDR3 is TGCGCCAGCAGCCAATCTCTATTGACCCACGAGCAGTACTTC. This encodes CASSQSLLTHEQYF.

The rearrangement joins TRBV7-2 to TRBJ1-1; D call uncertain. Germline V lookup: CDR1 SGHTA, CDR2 FQGNSA. The CDR3 consists of 13 residues. Trimming took off 1 base at V and 4 bases at J, with 7 bases between the two ends. The CDR3 region is CASSLEGGTEAFF. The DNA for the CDR3 is TGTGCCAGCAGCTTAGAGGGTGGCACTGAAGCTTTCTTT.

In the case of this clone: Other DNA sequences in the same sample also yield this CDR3. The V and J genes are TRBV5-4 and TRBJ2-1, with 8 positions matching TRBD1. The CDR3 sequence is 15 residues long. Germline assignment: CDR1 SGHNT and CDR2 YYREEE (reference sequence). Trimming cost V 0 bases and J 3 bases; bases outside gene matches: 2. In nucleotides, the CDR3 is TGTGCCAGCAGCTTGGGGACAGGGAGCTACAATGAGCAGTTCTTC. Its translation: CASSLGTGSYNEQFF.

The chain combines TRBV9 with TRBJ2-5, with 9 nucleotides matching TRBD2. Germline V CDR1 and CDR2: SGDLS, YYNGEE. The CDR3 runs to 16 residues. V lost 2 bases to trimming and J lost 2 bases; unmatched junction nucleotides: 7. The CDR3 reads CASSVSSGGSQETQYF. In DNA form, the CDR3 reads TGTGCCAGCAGCGTGAGTAGCGGGGGATCTCAAGAGACCCAGTACTTC.

This sequence joins TRBV4-1 and TRBJ2-2; perhaps TRBD1 as D (5 bases). Trimming cost V 0 bases and J 6 bases, with 5 bases left between them. Germline V gene data show CDR1 as MGHRA and CDR2 as YSYEKL. This CDR3 is 13 amino acids long. CDR3: CASSQDRAGELFF. CDR3 in DNA: TGCGCCAGCAGCCAAGACAGGGCCGGGGAGCTGTTTTTT.

The chain links TRBV2 to TRBJ1-3, with 7 bases aligning to TRBD1. Germline V gives CDR1 SNHLY, CDR2 FYNNEI. Trimming cost V 6 bases and J 0 bases; bases outside gene matches: 11. This CDR3 has 17 amino acids. CDR3 sequence reads: CASSRLGQGDSGNTIYF. The CDR3 DNA reads TGTGCCAGCAGCCGCCTGGGGCAGGGGGACTCTGGAAACACCATATATTTT.

The genes are TRBV6-5 and TRBJ1-5; 9 nucleotides align to TRBD1. The CDR3 extends over 14 amino acids. The ends lost 4 bases at V and 6 bases at J; junction bases unmatched: 4. CDR1 and CDR2 from the germline V gene are MNHEY and SVGAGI. The CDR3 region has the DNA TGTGCCAGCAGTTGGGGACAGGGCACTCAGCCCCAGCATTTT. Its protein product is CASSWGQGTQPQHF.

The rearrangement links TRBV5-6 to TRBJ1-1, with 7 positions matching TRBD1. Germline V gene data show CDR1 as SGHDT and CDR2 as YYEEEE. Trimming cost V 0 bases and J 11 bases; bases outside gene matches: 10. CDR3 length equals 14 residues. Written as DNA, the CDR3 is TGTGCCAGCAGCTTGGTTGCAGGGGGGTCTAGTGCTTTCTTT. It is translated as CASSLVAGGSSAFF.

The chain combines TRBV4-1 with TRBJ1-1, with a weak D call TRBD1 (6 bases). This CDR3 contains 15 residues. Germline V CDR1 and CDR2: MGHRA, YSYEKL. V lost 3 bases, J lost 3 bases, and 14 bases lay in between. The CDR3 nucleotides are TGCGCCAGCAGCCAGTCAAGGCAGGGGTACACTGAAGCTTTCTTT. Its translation is CASSQSRQGYTEAFF.

The table lists this clone with a few counts. The chain combines TRBV19 with TRBJ2-7, with TRBD1 matching 7 bases. Looked up from germline, CDR1 is LNHDA and CDR2 is SQIVND (reference sequence). This CDR3 region has 16 residues. The V segment lost 7 bases and the J segment 5 bases; nucleotides outside the gene matches: 17. The CDR3 reads CASTSSDRKGMDEQYF. The DNA of the CDR3 is TGTGCCAGTACCTCTTCGGACAGGAAGGGAATGGACGAGCAGTACTTC.

The V and J genes are TRBV6-5 and TRBJ2-1; no firm D call. The CDR3 is 15 amino acids. V lost 2 bases to trimming and J lost 3 bases, with 11 bases between them. Germline V gene data show CDR1 as MNHEY and CDR2 as SVGAGI. This chain's CDR3 is CASSYDGTVYNEQFF. CDR3 coding DNA: TGTGCCAGCAGTTACGACGGCACCGTCTACAATGAGCAGTTCTTC.

In DNA, the CDR3 is TGCGCCAGCAGCCAAGCTAGCGGGATCCGTTTTAGCTACGAGCAGTACTTC. It specifies CASSQASGIRFSYEQYF. The rearrangement uses TRBV4-1 and TRBJ2-7, with 9 bases aligning to TRBD2. The CDR3 has 17 residues. Germline V gene lookup returns CDR1 MGHRA and CDR2 YSYEKL. V shed 1 base, J shed 3 bases, and the junction held 10 bases outside the gene matches.

This chain connects TRBV28 to TRBJ1-2; a weak D match, TRBD1 (5 bases). Deletions cut 2 bases from V and 4 bases from J, with 8 bases between. Germline loops: CDR1 MDHEN, CDR2 SYDVKM. This CDR3 region has 13 residues. The CDR3 region is CASSLRQFYGYTF. The DNA for the CDR3 is TGTGCCAGCAGTTTACGACAGTTCTATGGCTACACCTTC.

The rearrangement joins TRBV9 to TRBJ2-5; possible D gene TRBD1, 6 bases. The germline gives CDR1 SGDLS, CDR2 YYNGEE. There are 15 residues in the CDR3. The V gene lost 6 bases and the J gene lost 2 bases, with 17 bases spanning the gap. CDR3 in DNA: TGTGCCAGCACTCTGACGACAGGATCTCAAGAGACCCAGTACTTC. It specifies CASTLTTGSQETQYF.

This chain uses TRBV5-6 with TRBJ1-4; TRBD1 matches 8 bases. The J segment lost 8 bases and the V segment lost 5 bases, leaving 8 bases of the junction unmatched. Germline assignment: CDR1 SGHDT and CDR2 YYEEEE. The CDR3 covers 14 residues. CDR3 DNA: TGTGCCAGCAGTTTCGGACAGGGTGGAGAAAAACTGTTTTTT. This codes for CASSFGQGGEKLFF.

This clone was recorded only once. The sample holds other DNA sequences that translate to the same CDR3. The chain combines TRBV11-2 with TRBJ2-7; TRBD2 matches 9 bases. Germline V CDR1 and CDR2: SGHAT, FQNNGV. Unmatched junction bases numbered 6, after V lost 6 bases and J lost 0 bases. The CDR3 covers 15 residues. As DNA, the CDR3 is TGTGCCAGCAGTCCCAGCGGGGGGAGCTCCTACGAGCAGTACTTC. It codes for CASSPSGGSSYEQYF.

On this clone itself: The identical CDR3 is also encoded by other nucleotide sequences in the sample. The V gene is TRBV6-1, the J gene TRBJ2-5; D remains ambiguous. The V end was cut by 2 bases, the J end by 5 bases, with 6 bases between. The germline V gene encodes CDR1 MNHNS and CDR2 SASEGT. CDR3 length: 12 residues. The CDR3 region has the DNA TGTGCCAGCAGTGAATCTGGTGAGACCCAGTACTTC. This gives the protein CASSESGETQYF.

The rearrangement joins TRBV10-3 to TRBJ1-5; 11 bases match TRBD1. This CDR3 is built from 18 residues. CDR1 ENHRY and CDR2 SYGVKD come from the germline V gene. V lost 10 bases to trimming and J lost 3 bases; unmatched junction nucleotides: 17. The CDR3 bases are TGTGCCACCAAAGATAGCGGACAGGGGGCTTTCAACAATCAGCCCCAGCATTTT. Translation gives CATKDSGQGAFNNQPQHF.

CDR3 nucleotides: TGTGCCAGCAGCAGCCGGGCGGCTAATGAAAAACTGTTTTTT. Translating gives CASSSRAANEKLFF. The rearrangement uses TRBV27 and TRBJ1-4, with D unresolved. Trimming left V 6 bases short and J 3 bases short, with 11 bases between. The CDR3 is made up of 14 amino acids. Germline V gene sequence: CDR1 MNHEY, CDR2 SMNVEV (reference sequence).

This rearrangement joins TRBV4-3 to TRBJ2-5; tentative D call: TRBD2 (5 bases). Trimming took 3 bases from V and 1 from J, leaving 6 bases between them. The CDR3 extends over 13 amino acids. CDR1 and CDR2 from the germline V gene are LGHNA and YSLEER. CDR3 residues: CASSHTSQETQYF. The CDR3 nucleotides read TGCGCCAGCAGCCATACTAGCCAAGAGACCCAGTACTTC.

The V and J genes are TRBV6-1 and TRBJ1-2, with 9 positions matching TRBD1. The germline V gene encodes CDR1 MNHNS and CDR2 SASEGT. Germline trimming cut 6 bases from V and 5 bases from J; bases unmatched to any gene: 7. The CDR3 covers 14 residues. The CDR3 sequence: CASSSQGAGYGYTF. CDR3 nucleotides: TGTGCCAGCAGCTCACAGGGGGCAGGGTATGGCTACACCTTC.

This clone was observed once. V gene TRBV2 combines with J gene TRBJ2-5; TRBD2 might be the D (7 bases). V was cut by 6 bases and J by 3 bases, with 11 bases left in between. The germline CDR1 and CDR2 sequences are SNHLY and FYNNEI. The CDR3 loop spans 13 amino acids. The CDR3: CASRRGGEETQYF. The CDR3 DNA reads as TGTGCCAGCAGAAGAGGGGGGGAAGAGACCCAGTACTTC.

The CDR3: CASSLPQGAPGANVLTF. Here the CDR3 DNA reads TGTGCCAGCAGCCTTCCACAGGGGGCGCCCGGGGCCAACGTCCTGACTTTC. V usage is TRBV2 and J usage is TRBJ2-6, with 9 bases identical to TRBD1. Germline CDR1 reads SNHLY; CDR2 reads FYNNEI. The CDR3 runs to 17 residues. V shed 6 bases and J 4 bases; nucleotides not matched to a gene: 10.

J is TRBJ2-7 and V is TRBV6-5; D may be TRBD2 (6 bases). V lost 3 bases to trimming and J lost 4 bases, with 16 bases between them. Germline values: CDR1 MNHEY, CDR2 SVGAGI. CDR3 length equals 15 residues. The CDR3 DNA follows: TGTGCCAGCAGTTATGGATGGGGGGTGAAGTACGAGCAGTACTTC. This sequence encodes CASSYGWGVKYEQYF.

The V gene is TRBV7-9, the J gene TRBJ1-1; D is possibly TRBD1 (5 bases). With 5 bases removed from V and 7 bases from J, the gap between germline ends came to 17 bases. Germline V gives CDR1 SEHNR, CDR2 FQNEAQ (reference sequence). The CDR3 has 14 residues. CDR3 sequence (DNA): TGTGCCAGCAGCCGTGGGGATGCGGGGGTTGAAGCTTTCTTT. Protein product: CASSRGDAGVEAFF.

The rearrangement links TRBV10-3 to TRBJ1-3, with a possible D match to TRBD1 (5 bases). The CDR3 covers 17 residues. Looked up from germline, CDR1 is ENHRY and CDR2 is SYGVKD. V was clipped by 0 bases and J by 0 bases, with 12 bases between them. CDR3 amino acids: CAISESFGQGSGNTIYF. CDR3 DNA sequence: TGTGCCATCAGTGAGTCTTTCGGGCAGGGCTCTGGAAACACCATATATTTT.

The CDR3 DNA reads as TGTGCCATCAGTGAAGACAGGGATCGGAGCTACACCTTC. This codes for CAISEDRDRSYTF. This chain joins TRBV10-3 and TRBJ1-2, with TRBD1 matching 7 bases. Germline V lookup: CDR1 ENHRY, CDR2 SYGVKD. This CDR3 has 13 amino acids. J gave up 9 bases and V 3 bases, and 7 bases lay outside the gene matches.